This T cell receptor beta chain was sequenced for a study of Japanese encephalitis immunity and Zika vaccine responses. PBMCs were CFSE-labeled and cultured for 5 to 7 days with peptide pools at 1 ug/mL each. Proliferating CD4 T cells were sorted unfixed as live CD56-CD19-CD16-CD3+CD4+ CFSE-low cells. CDR3 length: 17 amino acids. From germline, CDR1 is GTSNPN and CDR2 SVGIG (reference sequence). Deletions cut 1 base from V and 5 bases from J, with 23 bases between. TCRdb redid the calling of the 5' RACE reads with MiXCR, one entry per CDR3 protein. The sample table includes dozens of distinct CDR3 sequences.

The receptor's source is an adult man who received an inactivated Zika virus vaccine. Specimen: antigen-activated CD4+ T cells from blood, cultured, collected during a Zika inactivated vaccine study. This sequence joins TRBV30 and TRBJ2-5; D perhaps matches TRBD2 (7 bases). CDR3 region: CAWSAYSGGPASETQYF. DNA of the CDR3: TGTGCCTGGAGTGCCTACTCCGGGGGGCCCGCTTCTGAGACCCAGTACTTC.